The T cell receptor beta chain under discussion was sequenced for a study of blood T cell repertoires in COVID-19. Study overall: Samples taken during acute and convalescent COVID-19 were collected in the United States, Italy and Spain. Nucleic acid was either cDNA or gDNA, and it came from T cells, B-cell-depleted T cells, or PBMCs.

V was shortened by 1 base and J by 5 bases, with 15 bases between the two germline ends. In germline, CDR1 is SGHDT, CDR2 YYEEEE. This CDR3 region has 15 residues. Cohort allocation depended upon clinical history that participants reported. Original handling: Cell counts per sample came from amplifying reference gene primers. Only in-frame clones appear in the TCRdb table, and some are missing; sequencing was by immunoSEQ multiplex PCR. V and J calls and clone size are copied from that table; D and trimming were computed from the DNA. Here the sample spans around 250,000 clones, approximately 85% being singletons.

V gene TRBV5-6 combines with J gene TRBJ1-1; weak D call: TRBD1 (5 bases). This TCR was sampled from a woman aged 50 to 60 with acute COVID-19. Sequencing used PBMCs or T cells enriched from blood (not recorded which). This CDR3 is CASSLTGGKGTEAFF. CDR3 nucleotides: TGTGCCAGCAGCTTGACAGGTGGCAAGGGGACTGAAGCTTTCTTT.